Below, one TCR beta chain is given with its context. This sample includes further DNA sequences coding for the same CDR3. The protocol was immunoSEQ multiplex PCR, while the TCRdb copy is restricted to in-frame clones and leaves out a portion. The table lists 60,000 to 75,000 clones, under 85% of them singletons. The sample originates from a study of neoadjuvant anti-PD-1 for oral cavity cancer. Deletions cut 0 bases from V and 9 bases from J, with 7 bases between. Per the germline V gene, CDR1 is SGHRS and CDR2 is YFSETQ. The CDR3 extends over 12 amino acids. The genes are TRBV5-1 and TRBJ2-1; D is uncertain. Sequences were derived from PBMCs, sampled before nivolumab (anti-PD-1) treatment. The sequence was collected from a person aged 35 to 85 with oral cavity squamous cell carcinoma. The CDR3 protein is CASSLEWGEQFF. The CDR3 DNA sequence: TGCGCCAGCAGCTTGGAGTGGGGTGAGCAGTTCTTC.